The 5 T cell receptor beta chains in this list originate from one sample, sequenced in a study of blood T cell repertoires in COVID-19. Libraries were prepared by immunoSEQ multiplex PCR; TCRdb keeps only in-frame clonotypes and omits some of them. The top ten clones hold 11% of a sample with hundreds of thousands of clones, around nine tenths of them seen once. The sequencing sample was made of peripheral blood. The source of these receptors is a woman in her twenties or thirties with COVID-19, enrolled during active disease.

This clone was detected a few times. V is TRBV7-9 and J is TRBJ1-1, with D possibly TRBD1 on 6 matching bases. The CDR3 has 14 amino acids. CDR1 is SEHNR and CDR2 is FQNEAQ in the germline V gene (reference sequence). The ends were cut back, 0 bases at V and 3 bases at J, with 8 bases in the middle. The DNA of the CDR3 is TGTGCCAGCAGCTTAGCTGGACAGTACACTGAAGCTTTCTTT. Amino acid sequence: CASSLAGQYTEAFF.

This chain links TRBV13 with TRBJ2-2; 8 positions agree with TRBD1. CDR3 length equals 14 residues. Germline V gene data show CDR1 as PRHDT and CDR2 as FYEKMQ (reference sequence). V lost 10 bases and J lost 7; bases outside the gene matches: 11. The chain's CDR3 is CATEGQVQGGELFF. CDR3 nucleotides: TGTGCCACCGAGGGACAGGTTCAGGGCGGGGAGCTGTTTTTT.

The chain uses TRBV10-3 and TRBJ2-7; D might be TRBD1 (6 bases). CDR1 ENHRY and CDR2 SYGVKD come from the germline V gene. The CDR3 consists of 14 residues. Trimming removed 6 bases from V and 4 bases from J, with 16 bases in between. In DNA, the CDR3 is TGTGCCATCAGGAAGGACAGACCTCCTTACGAGCAGTACTTC. Residues: CAIRKDRPPYEQYF.

The rearrangement joins TRBV18 to TRBJ1-1; D possibly corresponds to TRBD1 (6 bases). CDR1 is KGHSH and CDR2 is LQKENI in the germline V gene. V was cut by 2 bases and J by 3 bases, with 10 bases left in between. CDR3 length equals 14 residues. CDR3 amino acids: CASSPIKGDTEAFF. CDR3 coding DNA: TGTGCCAGCTCACCAATAAAGGGGGACACTGAAGCTTTCTTT.

The rearrangement links TRBV10-3 to TRBJ1-3, with a weak D call TRBD1 (5 bases). The V end was cut by 0 bases, the J end by 1 base, with 10 bases between. The CDR3 loop spans 16 amino acids. Germline V gene data show CDR1 as ENHRY and CDR2 as SYGVKD. DNA for the CDR3: TGTGCCATCAGTGAGTCGGGGGGATGGTCTGGAAACACCATATATTTT. Encoded protein: CAISESGGWSGNTIYF.